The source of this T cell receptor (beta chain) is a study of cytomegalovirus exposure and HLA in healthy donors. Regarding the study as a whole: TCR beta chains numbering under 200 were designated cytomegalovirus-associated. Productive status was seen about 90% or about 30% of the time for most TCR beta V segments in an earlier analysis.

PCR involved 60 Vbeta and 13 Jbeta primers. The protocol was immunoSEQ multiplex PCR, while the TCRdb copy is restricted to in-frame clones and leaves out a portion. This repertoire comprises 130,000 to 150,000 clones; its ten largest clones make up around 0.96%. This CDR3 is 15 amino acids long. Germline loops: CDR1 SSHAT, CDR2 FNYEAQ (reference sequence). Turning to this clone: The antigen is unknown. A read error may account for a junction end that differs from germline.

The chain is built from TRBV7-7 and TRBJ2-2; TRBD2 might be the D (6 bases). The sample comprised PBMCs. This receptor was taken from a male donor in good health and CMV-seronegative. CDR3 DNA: TGTGCTAGCAGCTTAGTAGGAGGGGATGGCGGGGAGCTGTTTTTT. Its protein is CASSLVGGDGGELFF. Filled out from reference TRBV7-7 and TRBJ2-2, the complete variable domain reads GAGVSQSPRYKVTKRGQDVTLRCDPISSHATLYWYQQALGQGPEFLTYFNYEAQPDKSGLPSDRFSAERPEGSISTLTIQRTEQRDSAMYRCASSLVGGDGGELFFGEGSRLTVL.